Shown below are 29 T cell receptor beta chains from a single sample sequenced in a study of identical twins. TCRdb re-called the 5' RACE reads with MiXCR, one entry per CDR3 protein. The sample includes 500,000 to 600,000 distinct CDR3 sequences, roughly a fifth seen only once; the top ten take around 1%. The same sample was also used in a study of T cells expressing NK-cell markers.

Input material: CD4+ T cells sorted from blood. These receptors were obtained from a young woman in good health.

This clonotype has a handful of counts. The rearrangement links TRBV20-1 to TRBJ2-3; D possibly corresponds to TRBD2 (6 bases). From germline, CDR1 is DFQATT and CDR2 SNEGSKA (reference sequence). This CDR3 is built from 15 residues. Between the trimmed V and J ends, which lost 5 bases and 1 base, there was a span of 16 bases. The CDR3 region is CSARLREWGTDTQYF. CDR3 nucleotides: TGCAGTGCTCGGCTCCGGGAGTGGGGCACAGATACGCAGTATTTT.

The chain recombines TRBV5-8 with TRBJ2-1; 10 bases line up with TRBD1. The V and J ends lost 4 bases and 8 bases, in that order; junction bases with no gene match: 9. Per the germline V gene, CDR1 is SGHTS and CDR2 is YDEGEE. The CDR3 covers 15 residues. The CDR3 nucleotides are TGTGCCAGCAGCGCCGTACGGGACAGGGGATATGAGCAGTTCTTC. It yields the protein CASSAVRDRGYEQFF.

In this sample, this clonotype turned up many times. This chain connects TRBV10-3 to TRBJ1-4, with TRBD1 as a possible D gene (5 bases). The CDR3 is made up of 14 amino acids. Deletions cut 8 bases from V and 5 bases from J, with 15 bases between. The germline CDR1 and CDR2 sequences are ENHRY and SYGVKD. Written as DNA, the CDR3 is TGTGCCATCGGAGAGGGGCAGAAAAATGAAAAACTGTTTTTT. It encodes CAIGEGQKNEKLFF.

This sequence joins TRBV11-2 and TRBJ2-1; 12 nucleotides align to TRBD2. CDR3 length: 17 amino acids. CDR1 and CDR2 (germline): SGHAT, FQNNGV. Trimming took 3 bases from V and 0 from J; bases not matched to a gene: 3. The CDR3, as DNA: TGTGCCAGCAGCTTGACTAGCGGGGGAGTCTCCTACAATGAGCAGTTCTTC. Residues: CASSLTSGGVSYNEQFF.

This rearrangement joins TRBV5-1 to TRBJ1-5; possible D gene TRBD1, 5 bases. Germline V gene lookup returns CDR1 SGHRS and CDR2 YFSETQ. V lost 0 bases and J 5 bases, leaving 12 bases between the germline ends. The CDR3 is 15 amino acids. CDR3 sequence: CASSLDGTSHQPQHF. Written as DNA, the CDR3 is TGCGCCAGCAGCTTGGATGGGACTTCTCATCAGCCCCAGCATTTT. Full variable domain (remainder filled in from reference TRBV5-1 and TRBJ1-5): KAGVTQTPRYLIKTRGQQVTLSCSPISGHRSVSWYQQTPGQGLQFLFEYFSETQRNKGNFPGRFSGRQFSNSRSEMNVSTLELGDSALYLCASSLDGTSHQPQHFGDGTRLSIL.

V usage is TRBV6-1 and J usage is TRBJ1-5; D not certain. This CDR3 is built from 17 residues. V lost 6 bases, J lost 5 bases, and 23 bases lay in between. Germline V gives CDR1 MNHNS, CDR2 SASEGT. The CDR3 loop is CASRPPKPAGGDQPQHF. The CDR3 DNA sequence: TGTGCCAGCAGACCTCCTAAACCCGCAGGAGGAGATCAGCCCCAGCATTTT.

This sequence joins TRBV4-1 and TRBJ1-6; D possibly corresponds to TRBD1 (6 bases). Germline lookup yields CDR1 MGHRA and CDR2 YSYEKL. CDR3 length equals 15 residues. Trimming removed 0 bases from V and 10 bases from J, with 13 bases in between. The CDR3 protein is CASSQEGRGNSPLHF. The CDR3, as DNA: TGCGCCAGCAGCCAAGAGGGCAGGGGCAACTCACCCCTCCACTTT.

This chain uses TRBV7-9 with TRBJ2-7, with 8 bases fitting TRBD1. CDR1 SEHNR and CDR2 FQNEAQ come from the germline V gene (reference sequence). J was trimmed by 7 bases and V by 5 bases; bases with no gene match: 10. This CDR3 has 14 residues. The CDR3 reads CASSRRGLEGEQYF. CDR3 sequence (DNA): TGTGCCAGCAGCCGCAGGGGGCTTGAGGGGGAGCAGTACTTC.

This clonotype was counted between two and nine times. V is TRBV5-5 and J is TRBJ2-5; D may be TRBD1 (5 bases). This CDR3 is built from 15 residues. Trimming took 1 base from V and 5 from J, leaving 15 bases between them. From germline, CDR1 is SGHKS and CDR2 YYEKEE (reference sequence). In nucleotides, the CDR3 is TGTGCCAGCAGCTTGAGATGGGGCGATTCCGAGACCCAGTACTTC. Translating it yields CASSLRWGDSETQYF.

This chain connects TRBV7-3 to TRBJ1-3, with D perhaps TRBD1 (5 bases). Germline V gene sequence: CDR1 SGHTA, CDR2 FQGTGA. Trimming stripped 5 bases from V and 4 bases from J, with 9 bases between. This CDR3 is 13 amino acids long. The CDR3 reads CASSPAGGNTIYF. The CDR3, as DNA: TGTGCCAGCAGCCCGGCAGGGGGAAACACCATATATTTT. The full variable domain, with the rest looked up from reference TRBV7-3 and TRBJ1-3, is GAGVSQTPSNKVTEKGKYVELRCDPISGHTALYWYRQSLGQGPEFLIYFQGTGAADDSGLPNDRFFAVRPEGSVSTLKIQRTERGDSAVYLCASSPAGGNTIYFGEGSWLTVV.

This clonotype was detected once. The genes are TRBV20-1 and TRBJ2-7; D assignment may be TRBD1 or TRBD2 (5 bases each). Germline CDR1 is DFQATT and CDR2 is SNEGSKA (reference sequence). V was pared by 6 bases and J by 4 bases, with 16 bases between. The CDR3 consists of 13 residues. CDR3 bases: TGCAGTGCAACGGGACCCCCAATTTACGAGCAGTACTTC. The encoded protein is CSATGPPIYEQYF.

This clonotype came up many times. The chain combines TRBV29-1 with TRBJ1-1; the D gene is possibly TRBD1 (5 bases). There are 13 residues in the CDR3. CDR1 and CDR2 from the germline V gene are SQVTM and ANQGSEA. The ends were cut back, 6 bases at V and 1 base at J, with 12 bases in the middle. The DNA for the CDR3 is TGCAGCGTGGCCGGGACCGCGAACACTGAAGCTTTCTTT. Its protein product is CSVAGTANTEAFF.

The V call is TRBV6-5, the J call TRBJ1-1; D might be TRBD1 (6 bases). V lost 4 bases and J lost 4, with 16 bases in between. This CDR3 has 15 residues. The germline V gene encodes CDR1 MNHEY and CDR2 SVGAGI. CDR3 sequence (DNA): TGTGCCAGCAGTTTTTTGGGGGGCGGGGGCACTGAAGCTTTCTTT. Translated, it gives CASSFLGGGGTEAFF.

The gene calls are TRBV7-8 and TRBJ2-7; 7 positions match TRBD2. In germline, CDR1 is SGHVS, CDR2 FQNEAQ. The CDR3 extends over 16 amino acids. With 5 bases clipped from V and 4 bases from J, the junction kept 14 bases outside the gene matches. The CDR3 is CASSHSRLAAFYEQYF. The CDR3 DNA reads as TGTGCCAGCAGCCACTCTAGACTAGCAGCATTTTACGAGCAGTACTTC.

This chain connects TRBV25-1 to TRBJ2-5; TRBD2 aligns across 10 bases. Germline V CDR1 and CDR2: MGHDK, SYGVNS. This CDR3 region has 14 residues. The J segment lost 5 bases and the V segment lost 6 bases, leaving 6 bases of the junction unmatched. The CDR3 is CASSVAGGGETQYF. The CDR3 DNA follows: TGTGCCAGCAGCGTAGCGGGGGGTGGGGAGACCCAGTACTTC. Using reference TRBV25-1 and TRBJ2-5 for the parts outside the CDR3, the full variable domain is EADIYQTPRYLVIGTGKKITLECSQTMGHDKMYWYQQDPGMELHLIHYSYGVNSTEKGDLSSESTVSRIRTEHFPLTLESARPSHTSQYLCASSVAGGGETQYFGPGTRLLVL.

The chain couples TRBV5-5 to TRBJ1-6; D not certain. Germline values: CDR1 SGHKS, CDR2 YYEKEE (reference sequence). V lost 2 bases to trimming and J lost 8 bases, with 11 bases between them. The CDR3 covers 14 residues. In nucleotides, the CDR3 is TGTGCCAGCAGCTTCGGGATAGTTGATTCACCCCTCCACTTT. Translation gives CASSFGIVDSPLHF.

CDR3 DNA sequence: TGTGCCTGGAGTGTAGAGTCAGATACGCAGTATTTT. As protein: CAWSVESDTQYF. This chain uses TRBV30 with TRBJ2-3; no clear D gene. CDR3 length: 12 amino acids. Trimming stripped 0 bases from V and 4 bases from J, with 5 bases between. CDR1 and CDR2 from the germline V gene are GTSNPN and SVGIG (reference sequence). Looking up the rest from reference TRBV30 and TRBJ2-3 gives the full variable domain: SQTIHQWPATLVQPVGSPLSLECTVEGTSNPNLYWYRQAAGRGLQLLFYSVGIGQISSEVPQNLSASRPQDRQFILSSKKLLLSDSGFYLCAWSVESDTQYFGPGTRLTVL.

This clonotype appeared a few times. The J gene is TRBJ2-1, the V gene TRBV27, with TRBD2 matching 9 bases. This CDR3 is 16 amino acids long. Germline CDR1 is MNHEY and CDR2 is SMNVEV (reference sequence). V lost 5 bases and J lost 2; bases outside the gene matches: 7. CDR3 residues: CASSTMGGRAYNEQFF. The CDR3 bases are TGTGCCAGCAGTACCATGGGCGGGAGGGCCTACAATGAGCAGTTCTTC.

The CDR3 loop is CASSGLAGGEETQYF. As DNA, the CDR3 is TGTGCCAGCAGTGGTTTAGCGGGAGGTGAAGAGACCCAGTACTTC. The rearrangement joins TRBV2 to TRBJ2-5; 10 nucleotides agree with TRBD2. CDR1 and CDR2 from the germline V gene are SNHLY and FYNNEI. There are 15 residues in the CDR3. V lost 4 bases to trimming and J lost 3 bases; unmatched junction nucleotides: 5.

This clonotype was counted only a few times. As DNA, the CDR3 is TGTGCCAGCTCACCCGCCTCCCCGAGCTCTGGAAACACCATATATTTT. This encodes CASSPASPSSGNTIYF. The J gene is TRBJ1-3, the V gene TRBV18; no firm D call. The CDR3 loop spans 16 amino acids. Germline CDR1 is KGHSH and CDR2 is LQKENI. The V end was cut by 3 bases, the J end by 0 bases, with 12 bases between.

This clonotype was recorded a few times. V is TRBV20-1 and J is TRBJ2-1, with D possibly matching TRBD2 (5 bases). Trimming left V 1 base short and J 3 bases short, with 16 bases between. This CDR3 comprises 16 residues. From germline, CDR1 is DFQATT and CDR2 SNEGSKA (reference sequence). The CDR3: CSARAAGSNFYNEQFF. CDR3 sequence (DNA): TGCAGTGCTAGAGCTGCGGGCTCTAACTTCTACAATGAGCAGTTCTTC.

The chain links TRBV5-8 to TRBJ2-1; D perhaps matches TRBD2 (7 bases). In germline, CDR1 is SGHTS, CDR2 YDEGEE. Trimming removed 4 bases at V and 3 bases at J, with 17 bases between. This CDR3 spans 16 amino acids. CDR3 nucleotide sequence: TGTGCCAGCAGCCTCAGGGCGGGGGCCGTCTACAATGAGCAGTTCTTC. Protein product: CASSLRAGAVYNEQFF.

This chain joins TRBV20-1 and TRBJ2-7, with 10 bases fitting TRBD1. Germline V gene lookup returns CDR1 DFQATT and CDR2 SNEGSKA (reference sequence). V was clipped by 4 bases and J by 3 bases; unmatched bases: 3. The CDR3 extends over 13 amino acids. The CDR3 DNA follows: TGCAGTGCTACAAGGACAGGGGGCTACGAGCAGTACTTC. Protein sequence: CSATRTGGYEQYF.

Turning to this clonotype: Relative to the germline gene, one junction end is altered; a read error may explain this. The CDR3 bases are TGCAGTGCTAGAGACCCAACCGACATTATAGGAACCACCATATATTTT. It yields the protein CSARDPTDIIGTTIYF. The chain carries TRBV20-1 and TRBJ1-3, with D uncertain. This CDR3 has 16 amino acids. From germline, CDR1 is DFQATT and CDR2 SNEGSKA (reference sequence).

The CDR3 DNA follows: TGTGCCAGCAGTTCCCCCAGGCTAAATCAGCCCCAGCATTTT. It specifies CASSSPRLNQPQHF. The chain recombines TRBV6-5 with TRBJ1-5; D is uncertain. There are 14 residues in the CDR3. The germline V and J ends were trimmed by 4 bases and 4 bases, with 11 bases remaining between them. In germline, CDR1 is MNHEY, CDR2 SVGAGI.

This chain uses TRBV18 with TRBJ2-2, with D possibly TRBD1 on 5 matching bases. The germline V gene has CDR1 KGHSH and CDR2 LQKENI. With 2 bases removed from V and 1 base from J, the gap between germline ends came to 8 bases. The CDR3 consists of 15 residues. In DNA, the CDR3 is TGTGCCAGCTCACCAACTCAGGGGAACACCGGGGAGCTGTTTTTT. Translation gives CASSPTQGNTGELFF.

In this sample, this clonotype turned up many times. The chain is built from TRBV7-9 and TRBJ2-5, with TRBD1 as a possible D gene (6 bases). Trimming stripped 1 base from V and 8 bases from J, with 11 bases between. CDR1 and CDR2 (germline): SEHNR, FQNEAQ (reference sequence). CDR3 size: 13 residues. Here the CDR3 DNA reads TGTGCCAGCAGCTTAGGAGGGGGAGCCACCCAGTACTTC. It is translated as CASSLGGGATQYF.

The CDR3 DNA sequence: TGTGCCAGCAGCCACGGACTAGCGGGAGCTAGTGAGCAGTTCTTC. Translating it yields CASSHGLAGASEQFF. The gene calls are TRBV6-1 and TRBJ2-1; TRBD2 aligns across 13 bases. Germline trimming cut 6 bases from V and 9 bases from J; bases unmatched to any gene: 8. Germline loops: CDR1 MNHNS, CDR2 SASEGT. The CDR3 has 15 residues.

The chain couples TRBV4-3 to TRBJ2-5; 10 nucleotides agree with TRBD2. From germline, CDR1 is LGHNA and CDR2 YSLEER. The CDR3 is 15 amino acids. V trimming: 3 bases; J trimming: 5 bases; junction bases outside the gene matches: 6. The CDR3 loop is CASSQLAGGYETQYF. The DNA of the CDR3 is TGCGCCAGCAGCCAGTTAGCGGGAGGTTACGAGACCCAGTACTTC.